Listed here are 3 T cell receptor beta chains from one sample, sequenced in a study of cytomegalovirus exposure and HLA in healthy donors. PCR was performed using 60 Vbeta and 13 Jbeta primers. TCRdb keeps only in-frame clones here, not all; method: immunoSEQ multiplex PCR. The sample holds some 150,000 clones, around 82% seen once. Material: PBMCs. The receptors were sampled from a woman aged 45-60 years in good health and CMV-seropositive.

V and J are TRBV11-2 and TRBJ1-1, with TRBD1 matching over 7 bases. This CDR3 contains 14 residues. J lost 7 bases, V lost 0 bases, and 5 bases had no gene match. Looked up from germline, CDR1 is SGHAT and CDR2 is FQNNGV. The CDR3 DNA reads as TGTGCCAGCAGCTTAGAGGGACAGCGCAGTGAAGCTTTCTTT. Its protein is CASSLEGQRSEAFF.

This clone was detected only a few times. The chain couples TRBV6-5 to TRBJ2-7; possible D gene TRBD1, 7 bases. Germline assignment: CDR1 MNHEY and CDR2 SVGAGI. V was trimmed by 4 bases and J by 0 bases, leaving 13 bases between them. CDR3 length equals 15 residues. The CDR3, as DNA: TGTGCCAGCAGTTGGCAGGGGGGAAGCTCCTACGAGCAGTACTTC. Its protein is CASSWQGGSSYEQYF.

CDR3 sequence: CASSLGGLSTDTQYF. The CDR3 region has the DNA TGTGCCAGCAGCTTAGGCGGCCTTAGCACAGATACGCAGTATTTT. This chain uses TRBV7-3 with TRBJ2-3; D remains ambiguous. In germline, CDR1 is SGHTA, CDR2 FQGTGA. The CDR3 contains 15 residues. The V end was cut by 2 bases, the J end by 0 bases, with 9 bases between.